The TCR beta chain under discussion was sequenced for a study of T-cell reconstitution after alpha-beta-depleted transplantation in children. The sample holds many counts of this clonotype. Trimming removed 3 bases from V and 6 bases from J, with 16 bases in between. CDR1 and CDR2 from the germline V gene are SGHTA and FQGTGA. The CDR3 sequence is 15 residues long. Using unique molecular identifiers, the investigators prepared the TCRbeta library. TCRdb used MiXCR to reprocess the PCR reads, holding one entry per CDR3 protein. This sample carries 200,000 to 250,000 distinct CDR3 sequences, about 8.8% of them seen once, and the ten largest clones take about 5.4%.

This specimen was PBMCs from the stem cell graft donor, taken from the stem cell graft. The chain joins TRBV7-3 to TRBJ2-3; D unresolved. The TCR originated in a human donor who donated a stem cell graft to a child with SCID. DNA for the CDR3: TGTGCCAGCAGCTTTAGGCCGATAAGTACGGATACGCAGTATTTT. Its translation: CASSFRPISTDTQYF. Full variable domain (remainder filled in from reference TRBV7-3 and TRBJ2-3): GAGVSQTPSNKVTEKGKYVELRCDPISGHTALYWYRQSLGQGPEFLIYFQGTGAADDSGLPNDRFFAVRPEGSVSTLKIQRTERGDSAVYLCASSFRPISTDTQYFGPGTRLTVL.